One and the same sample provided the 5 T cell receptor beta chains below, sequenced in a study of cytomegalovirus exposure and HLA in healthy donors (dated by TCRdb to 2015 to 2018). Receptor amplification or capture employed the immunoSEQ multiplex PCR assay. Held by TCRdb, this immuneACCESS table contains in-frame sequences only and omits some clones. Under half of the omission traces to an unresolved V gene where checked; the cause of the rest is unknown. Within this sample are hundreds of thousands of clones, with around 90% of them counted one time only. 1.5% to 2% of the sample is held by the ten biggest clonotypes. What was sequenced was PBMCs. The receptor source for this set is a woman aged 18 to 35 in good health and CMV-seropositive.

CDR3 amino acids: CASRLETSGSNEQFF. The DNA of the CDR3 is TGTGCCAGTAGGCTGGAGACTAGCGGGAGTAATGAGCAGTTCTTC. This chain uses TRBV19 with TRBJ2-1, with 12 bases lining up with TRBD2. CDR3 length: 15 amino acids. Germline-derived CDR1 and CDR2 are LNHDA and SQIVND (reference sequence). V lost 6 bases to trimming and J lost 7 bases; unmatched junction nucleotides: 7.

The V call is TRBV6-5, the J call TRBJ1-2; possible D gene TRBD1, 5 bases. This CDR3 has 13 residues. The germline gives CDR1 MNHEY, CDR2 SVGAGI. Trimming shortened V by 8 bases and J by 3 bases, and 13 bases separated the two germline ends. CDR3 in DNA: TGTGCCAGCGGGAGGGACCGCGACTATGGCTACACCTTC. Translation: CASGRDRDYGYTF.

Here the CDR3 DNA reads TGTGCCAGCAGTTACTCCCCGGGGGTAATGGCAGATACGCAGTATTTT. It codes for CASSYSPGVMADTQYF. The V gene is TRBV6-6, the J gene TRBJ2-3; TRBD2 might be the D (6 bases). The V gene lost 0 bases and the J gene lost 4 bases, with 14 bases spanning the gap. The germline V gene has CDR1 MNHNY and CDR2 SVGAGI (reference sequence). CDR3 length equals 16 residues.

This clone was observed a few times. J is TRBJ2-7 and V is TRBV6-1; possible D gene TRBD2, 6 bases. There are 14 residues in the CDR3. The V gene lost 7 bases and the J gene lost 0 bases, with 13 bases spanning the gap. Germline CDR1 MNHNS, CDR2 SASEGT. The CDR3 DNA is TGTGCCAGCACCCCCCGGGGGAGCTCCTACGAGCAGTACTTC. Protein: CASTPRGSSYEQYF.

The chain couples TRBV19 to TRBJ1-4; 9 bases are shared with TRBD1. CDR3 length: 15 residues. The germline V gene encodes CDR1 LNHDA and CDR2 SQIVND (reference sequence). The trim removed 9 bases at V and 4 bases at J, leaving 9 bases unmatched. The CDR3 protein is CASLDRGGNNEKLFF. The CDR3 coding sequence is TGTGCCAGCCTGGACAGGGGCGGTAATAATGAAAAACTGTTTTTT.